This TCR beta chain emerged from a study of blood T cell repertoires in COVID-19. Germline V gene lookup returns CDR1 MNHEY and CDR2 SVGAGI. Trimming removed 6 bases at V and 6 bases at J, with 15 bases between. The CDR3 contains 15 residues. The method was immunoSEQ multiplex PCR; TCRdb's version includes in-frame clones alone and lacks a portion of them. In the table there are 150,000 to 200,000 clones, 85% to 90% of which are singletons. This clonotype originated in an older woman with acute or convalescent COVID-19. The rearrangement uses TRBV6-5 and TRBJ1-6, with D maybe TRBD1 (6 bases). Sequenced material: peripheral blood. CDR3 coding DNA: TGTGCCAGCAGCTCCCGGACAGTTGCTAATTCACCCCTCCACTTT. Translated, it gives CASSSRTVANSPLHF.